This T cell receptor beta chain was recovered during a study of cytomegalovirus exposure and HLA in healthy donors. PCR primers comprised 60 Vbeta and 13 Jbeta primers. Measured with immunoSEQ multiplex PCR; TCRdb has only the in-frame clones, and not every one. The table includes 250,000 to 300,000 clones, roughly four fifths detected once. Points from the study as a whole: Earlier results showed most TCR beta V segments being productive about 87% or about 30% of the time. What TCR beta sequences reportedly achieved was accurate prediction of HLA-A and HLA-B alleles in most subjects.

To note about this clone: The antigen remains unidentified.

Between the trimmed V and J ends, which lost 2 bases and 2 bases, there was a span of 17 bases. The CDR3 sequence is 16 residues long. The germline V gene encodes CDR1 SGHNT and CDR2 YYREEE (reference sequence). The sequence was collected from a woman in her forties in good health and CMV-seropositive. Sequencing was carried out using PBMCs. The V call is TRBV5-4, the J call TRBJ2-7; D perhaps matches TRBD2 (6 bases). In nucleotides, the CDR3 is TGTGCCAGCAGCTTTTATCCCTTAGCGGTGCCCTACGAGCAGTACTTC. Its translation is CASSFYPLAVPYEQYF.